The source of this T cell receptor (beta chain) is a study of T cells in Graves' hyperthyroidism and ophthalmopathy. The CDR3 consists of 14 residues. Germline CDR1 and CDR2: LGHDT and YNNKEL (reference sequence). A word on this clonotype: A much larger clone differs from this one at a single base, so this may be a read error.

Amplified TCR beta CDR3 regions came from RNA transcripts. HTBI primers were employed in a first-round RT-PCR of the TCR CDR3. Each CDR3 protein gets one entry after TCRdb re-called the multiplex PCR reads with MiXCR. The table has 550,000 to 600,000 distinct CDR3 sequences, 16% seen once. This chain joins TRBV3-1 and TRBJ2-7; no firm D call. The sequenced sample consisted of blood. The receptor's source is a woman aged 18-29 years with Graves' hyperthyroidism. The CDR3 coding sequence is TGTGCCAGCGGCCAAAGTAGGTTAGTGAACGAGCAGTACTTC. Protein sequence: CASGQSRLVNEQYF.